The source of this TCR beta chain is a study of blood T cell repertoires in COVID-19. Germline loops: CDR1 MGHRA, CDR2 YSYEKL. Losses at the gene ends were 3 bases for V and 9 bases for J; bases not matched to a gene: 4. This CDR3 is 13 amino acids long. Some clones are missing from TCRdb's copy, which holds only in-frame ones; the method was immunoSEQ multiplex PCR. The sample yields fewer than 250,000 clones, roughly 80% seen once. The clonotype was recovered from a man aged 60 to 69 with acute or convalescent COVID-19. The sample was peripheral blood. This rearrangement joins TRBV4-1 to TRBJ2-1; 8 nucleotides agree with TRBD2. The DNA of the CDR3 is TGCGCCAGCAGCCAGAACCGGGGGGGTGAGCAGTTCTTC. It is translated as CASSQNRGGEQFF.